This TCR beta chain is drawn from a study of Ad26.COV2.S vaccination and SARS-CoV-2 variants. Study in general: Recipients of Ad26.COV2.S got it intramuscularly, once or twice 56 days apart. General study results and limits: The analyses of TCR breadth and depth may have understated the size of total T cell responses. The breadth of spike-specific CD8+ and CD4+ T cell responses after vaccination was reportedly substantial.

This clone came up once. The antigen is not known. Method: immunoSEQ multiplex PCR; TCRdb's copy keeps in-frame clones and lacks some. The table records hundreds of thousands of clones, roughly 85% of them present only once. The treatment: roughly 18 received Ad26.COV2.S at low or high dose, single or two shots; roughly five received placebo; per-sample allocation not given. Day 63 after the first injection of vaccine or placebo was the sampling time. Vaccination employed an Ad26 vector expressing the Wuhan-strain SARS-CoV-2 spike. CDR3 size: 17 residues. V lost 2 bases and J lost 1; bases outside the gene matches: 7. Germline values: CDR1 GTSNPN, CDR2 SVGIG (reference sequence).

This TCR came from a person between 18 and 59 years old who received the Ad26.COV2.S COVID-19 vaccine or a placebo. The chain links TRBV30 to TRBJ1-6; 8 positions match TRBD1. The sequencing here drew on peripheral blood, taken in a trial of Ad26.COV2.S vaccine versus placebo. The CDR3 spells CAWSSPQGVSYNSPLHF. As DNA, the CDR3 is TGTGCCTGGAGTTCTCCACAGGGGGTTTCCTATAATTCACCCCTCCACTTT.